The clone carrying this TCR beta chain was observed a few times. The data were produced by immunoSEQ multiplex PCR, yet TCRdb's version contains in-frame clones alone and is incomplete. Of 280,000 or so clones in the sample, approximately 88% were seen once. This specimen belongs to a study of blood T cell repertoires in COVID-19. Background on the study: PBMCs, B-cell-depleted T cells, or T cells were the source of the cDNA or gDNA that made up the material.

J lost 6 bases, V lost 8 bases, and 8 bases had no gene match. The V gene's germline CDR1 is LGHNA and CDR2 YNFKEQ. CDR3 length: 15 residues. This clonotype was sampled from a woman in her 30s who had recovered from COVID-19. The chain uses TRBV4-2 and TRBJ2-2; 11 bases match TRBD1. The sequenced sample consisted of peripheral blood. CDR3 DNA: TGTGCCAGCGCCGAAAGGGACAGGGGGGCCGGGGAGCTGTTTTTT. Amino acids: CASAERDRGAGELFF.